The 26 T cell receptor beta chains reported below all come from one sample, sequenced in a study of tumor and adjacent non-tumor tissue in lung cancer. A modified ARM-PCR protocol with three rounds of nested PCR amplified TCRbeta. MiXCR, applied by TCRdb to the multiplex PCR reads, yields one record per CDR3 protein. The sample has some 120,000 distinct CDR3 sequences, roughly 64% seen once; the top ten hold roughly 13%. No cell sorting was done before RNA was extracted from the tissue. The sample taken for sequencing was lung tumor tissue. Receptors originate from a man aged 30-40 years with non-small cell lung cancer.

This clonotype was counted many times. The chain links TRBV6-1 to TRBJ2-7; 9 bases agree with TRBD1. Losses at the gene ends were 6 bases for V and 5 bases for J; bases not matched to a gene: 5. CDR3 size: 13 residues. CDR1 MNHNS and CDR2 SASEGT come from the germline V gene. The CDR3: CASRGQGLDEQYF. In DNA, the CDR3 is TGTGCCAGCAGAGGACAGGGGCTCGACGAGCAGTACTTC.

Concerning this clonotype itself: A clone one base away is much larger, so this may be a read error. The rearrangement links TRBV20-1 to TRBJ2-1, with D maybe TRBD2 (6 bases). Trimming removed 0 bases from V and 7 bases from J, with 13 bases in between. The CDR3 has 14 amino acids. The germline V gene encodes CDR1 DFQATT and CDR2 SNEGSKA (reference sequence). The CDR3 region has the DNA TGCAGTGCTAGAGATTGGGAGGAAACTAATGAGCAGTTCTTC. Its protein product is CSARDWEETNEQFF.

In DNA form, the CDR3 reads TGTGCCAGCAGCATATTAGCGGGAGGGCAAGAGACCCAGTACTTC. As protein: CASSILAGGQETQYF. The rearrangement joins TRBV11-3 to TRBJ2-5, with 11 bases lining up with TRBD2. The CDR3 totals 15 residues. Germline assignment: CDR1 SGHNT and CDR2 YENEEA. The V gene end was trimmed by 5 bases and the J gene end by 2 bases; junction bases not matched to a gene: 4.

With respect to this clonotype: Just one base apart from a much larger clone, this may be a read error. V gene TRBV20-1 combines with J gene TRBJ2-7; 8 bases match TRBD2. Germline values: CDR1 DFQATT, CDR2 SNEGSKA (reference sequence). The trim removed 7 bases at V and 4 bases at J, leaving 18 bases unmatched. The CDR3 is 16 amino acids. The CDR3 is CSVSGESGGLEYEQYF. DNA for the CDR3: TGCAGTGTTAGCGGAGAGTCTGGGGGACTAGAGTACGAGCAGTACTTC.

With regard to this clonotype: A clone one base away is much larger, so this may be a read error. This chain connects TRBV12-3 or TRBV12-4 to TRBJ1-4; D is ambiguous. V gave up 6 bases and J gave up 10 bases, with 12 bases separating them. CDR3 length: 12 amino acids. DNA for the CDR3: TGTGCCAGCAGAGCTAATTGGGTAAAACTGTTTTTT. Amino acids: CASRANWVKLFF.

Worth noting for this clonotype: A read error is likely, as this CDR3 ends without the conserved phenylalanine or tryptophan. This chain uses TRBV12-3 or TRBV12-4 with TRBJ1-1; D is uncertain. This CDR3 comprises 13 residues. The CDR3 sequence: CVSSLADYTEAFL. DNA of the CDR3: TGTGTCAGCAGTTTAGCCGACTACACTGAAGCTTTCCTT.

This chain connects TRBV5-4 to TRBJ2-7; D remains ambiguous. Germline CDR1 SGHNT, CDR2 YYREEE (reference sequence). The CDR3 has 12 amino acids. The V gene lost 1 base and the J gene lost 3 bases, with 5 bases spanning the gap. The CDR3 DNA reads as TGTGCCAGCAGCTTGTCCAGCTACGAGCAGTACTTC. Protein sequence: CASSLSSYEQYF.

This clonotype was seen only a few times. A much more abundant neighbour one base away suggests this may be a read error. V and J are TRBV11-2 and TRBJ1-1, with a possible D match to TRBD1 (5 bases). The CDR3 contains 15 residues. Germline V CDR1 and CDR2: SGHAT, FQNNGV. Trimming stripped 5 bases from V and 4 bases from J, with 17 bases between. The CDR3 DNA sequence: TGTGCCAGCAGCCTCGAGGCAGGGTTGAGCACTGAAGCTTTCTTT. This gives the protein CASSLEAGLSTEAFF.

Remarks on this clonotype: This may be a read error: a much more frequent sequence differs by one nucleotide. Likely a read error: the CDR3 ends without its conserved phenylalanine or tryptophan. This sequence joins TRBV12-3 or TRBV12-4 and TRBJ1-6, with D unclear. The length of the CDR3 is 13 residues. V lost 6 bases to trimming and J lost 8 bases, with 11 bases between them. CDR3: CASSGRQHSPLHL. The CDR3 nucleotides read TGTGCCAGCAGCGGACGACAACATTCACCCCTCCACCTT.

Regarding this clonotype: Since the CDR3 does not end with the conserved phenylalanine or tryptophan, this likely comes from a read error. The chain employs TRBV20-1 and TRBJ2-7, with TRBD2 matching 7 bases. The CDR3 runs to 12 residues. CDR1 is DFQATT, CDR2 SNEGSKA, per germline (reference sequence). With V trimmed by 0 bases and J by 9 bases, 5 bases remained unmatched. CDR3: CSARDETGGQYL. CDR3 bases: TGCAGTGCTAGAGATGAAACGGGAGGGCAGTACCTC.

About this clonotype itself: A read error may account for a junction end that differs from germline. The rearrangement links TRBV12-3 or TRBV12-4 to TRBJ1-4; the D gene is possibly TRBD1 (5 bases). The CDR3 is 15 residues long. The CDR3 reads CTSSLAWGYGEKLLF. The CDR3 DNA reads as TGTACAAGCAGTTTAGCCTGGGGGTACGGTGAAAAACTGTTATTT.

Concerning this clonotype itself: An end of the junction does not agree with germline; a read error may underlie this. The chain recombines TRBV20-1 with TRBJ2-5, with 9 nucleotides matching TRBD2. From germline, CDR1 is DFQATT and CDR2 SNEGSKA (reference sequence). The CDR3 covers 15 residues. The DNA of the CDR3 is TGCAATGCTAGGTTGCTAGCGGGACGAGCAGAGACCCAGTACTTC. It is translated as CNARLLAGRAETQYF.

The sample holds many counts of this clonotype. V gene TRBV4-2 combines with J gene TRBJ2-2; TRBD1 matches at 9 bases. V lost 2 bases and J lost 5; bases outside the gene matches: 6. Germline V gene data show CDR1 as LGHNA and CDR2 as YNFKEQ. This CDR3 is 16 amino acids long. The CDR3 reads CASSQPGQGKTGELFF. The CDR3 region has the DNA TGTGCCAGCAGCCAACCCGGACAGGGGAAAACCGGGGAGCTGTTTTTT.

This clonotype was observed many times. CDR3 sequence reads: CASSQADRNNYGYTF. CDR3 coding DNA: TGCGCCAGCAGCCAAGCGGACAGGAACAACTATGGCTACACCTTC. The V call is TRBV4-1, the J call TRBJ1-2, with 7 nucleotides matching TRBD1. The junction had 4 bases not matched to a gene; V was cut back by 1 base and J by 2 bases. The CDR3 extends over 15 amino acids. Germline V CDR1 and CDR2: MGHRA, YSYEKL.

The table lists this clonotype with a few counts. One junction end disagrees with the germline gene, perhaps due to a read error. The chain carries TRBV6-2 or TRBV6-3 and TRBJ2-7; D is uncertain. CDR1 and CDR2 (germline): MNHEY, SVGEGT. The CDR3 contains 12 residues. The chain's CDR3 is CVSSYSAYEQYF. The DNA of the CDR3 is TGTGTCAGCAGTTACTCTGCCTACGAGCAGTACTTC.

This clonotype appeared many times. The genes are TRBV4-3 and TRBJ1-1; D unresolved. CDR3 length: 12 residues. Germline CDR1 reads LGHNA; CDR2 reads YSLEER. The V gene lost 0 bases and the J gene lost 12 bases, with 11 bases spanning the gap. The CDR3 DNA reads as TGCGCCAGCAGCCAAGATAGTAACGCGCCTTTCTTT. Its protein is CASSQDSNAPFF.

About this clonotype itself: This clone may be a read error of a much larger clone one base away. The chain combines TRBV6-5 with TRBJ1-2, with D unresolved. This CDR3 comprises 13 residues. CDR1 is MNHEY and CDR2 is SVGAGI in the germline V gene. CDR3 in DNA: TGTGCCAGCAGCTCGCCAGTTGGCTATGGCTGCACCTTC. It translates to CASSSPVGYGCTF.

For this clonotype: A read error may account for a junction end that differs from germline. The J gene is TRBJ1-1, the V gene TRBV5-6, with TRBD1 matching 11 bases. Germline CDR1 and CDR2: SGHDT and YYEEEE. This CDR3 is built from 13 residues. The CDR3 DNA reads as TGTGCCAGCAGCTTTGGGACAGGGGGTGAAGCCCTCTTT. Translated, it gives CASSFGTGGEALF.

Comments on this clonotype: The junction does not match germline at one end; this may be a read error. The rearrangement links TRBV6-6 to TRBJ2-2; D gene uncertain. Germline V lookup: CDR1 MNHNY, CDR2 SVGAGI (reference sequence). The CDR3 extends over 13 amino acids. In nucleotides, the CDR3 is TGTGCCAGCAGTTACTCCGTAGGCGGAGAGCTGTCTTTT. Translation: CASSYSVGGELSF.

As for this clonotype: Relative to the germline gene, one junction end is altered; a read error may explain this. The chain couples TRBV10-1 to TRBJ1-3; D is unclear. Germline V CDR1 and CDR2: WNHNN, SYGVQD (reference sequence). This CDR3 is 14 amino acids long. CDR3 sequence (DNA): TGCGCCAGCAGTGAGGGACGAGCTGGAAACACCATATACTTT. Protein sequence: CASSEGRAGNTIYF.

Many counts were recorded for this clonotype. The gene calls are TRBV12-3 or TRBV12-4 and TRBJ2-2; 10 positions match TRBD1. This CDR3 spans 16 amino acids. The junction had 10 bases not matched to a gene; V was cut back by 7 bases and J by 5 bases. This CDR3 is CASNPSDRGLTGELFF. Written as DNA, the CDR3 is TGTGCCAGCAACCCATCGGACAGGGGGTTAACCGGGGAGCTGTTTTTT.

Comments on this clonotype: Germline is not matched at one junction end, which may reflect a read error. The chain's CDR3 is CASSFLAGTAWETHYF. As DNA, the CDR3 is TGTGCCAGTAGCTTTTTGGCCGGGACTGCTTGGGAGACCCACTACTTC. The chain recombines TRBV11-1 with TRBJ2-5; D might be TRBD2 (6 bases). Germline lookup yields CDR1 SGHAT and CDR2 FQDESV (reference sequence). The CDR3 has 16 residues. The full variable domain, rest sourced from reference TRBV11-1 and TRBJ2-5, is EAEVAQSPRYKITEKSQAVAFWCDPISGHATLYWYRQILGQGPELLVQFQDESVVDDSQLPKDRFSAERLKGVDSTLKIQPAELGDSAMYLCASSFLAGTAWETHYFGPGTRLLVL.

A remark on this clonotype: At one end, the junction sequence differs from germline, possibly due to a read error. The chain links TRBV29-1 to TRBJ2-3; TRBD2 matches at 10 bases. Germline V lookup: CDR1 SQVTM, CDR2 ANQGSEA. The CDR3 is 16 amino acids. The CDR3 nucleotides are TGCAGCGTCGAAATGGCGGTAGCGGGGGGCACAAATACGCAGTATTTT. Protein: CSVEMAVAGGTNTQYF.

Note on this clonotype: Sequence at one end of the junction differs from germline and may be a read error. This chain uses TRBV29-1 with TRBJ1-4; D not resolved. The CDR3 runs to 14 residues. Per the germline V gene, CDR1 is SQVTM and CDR2 is ANQGSEA. This CDR3 reads CSVEARAAWEKLFF. In nucleotides, the CDR3 is TGCAGTGTTGAGGCCCGGGCGGCCTGGGAAAAACTGTTTTTT.

The chain couples TRBV11-1 to TRBJ2-3; perhaps TRBD2 as D (6 bases). Germline CDR1 SGHAT, CDR2 FQDESV (reference sequence). With 5 bases removed from V and 5 bases from J, the gap between germline ends came to 17 bases. CDR3 length: 15 residues. The CDR3 nucleotides read TGTGCCAGCAGCCTAGTCCCGGGGGACCAAGATACGCAGTATTTT. Amino acid sequence: CASSLVPGDQDTQYF.

This clonotype was seen a handful of times. One end of the junction does not line up with germline, which may come from a read error. The chain combines TRBV24-1 with TRBJ2-1; D is undetermined. This CDR3 spans 10 amino acids. Per the germline V gene, CDR1 is KGHDR and CDR2 is SFDVKD. CDR3: CVTRLNEQFF. CDR3 nucleotides: TGTGTCACCAGGCTCAATGAGCAGTTTTTC.